This T cell receptor (beta chain) comes out of a study of tumor-infiltrating lymphocytes in localized non-small cell lung cancer. For the study at large: Each patient gave resected tumor and non-adjacent uninvolved lung tissue.

Trimming shortened V by 6 bases and J by 3 bases, and 14 bases separated the two germline ends. The CDR3 totals 14 residues. From germline, CDR1 is MNHEY and CDR2 SVGAGI. The protocol was immunoSEQ multiplex PCR, while the TCRdb copy is restricted to in-frame clones and leaves out a portion. The sample has 15,000 to 20,000 clones; around 76% are singletons. This chain connects TRBV6-5 to TRBJ1-2; maybe TRBD1 (6 bases). The receptor's source is a human donor with non-small cell lung cancer. Sequencing was carried out using lung tumor tissue. The CDR3 sequence: CASRQQGGDYGYTF. The CDR3 bases are TGTGCCAGCAGGCAACAGGGAGGGGACTATGGCTACACCTTC.